These T cell receptor beta chains were read from a single sample in a study of blood T cell repertoires in COVID-19. Repertoires were generated with immunoSEQ multiplex PCR, while TCRdb's copy carries only in-frame clones and drops some. The sample carries 140,000 or so clones, approximately 81% recorded once. Sequenced: peripheral blood. The receptors were sampled from a human donor in a cohort sampled during active COVID-19. Each CDR3 is given with its conserved first and last residue. Fields, in order: V gene, J gene, D gene, clone size, CDR3 protein, CDR3 DNA. D genes are given only for firm matches. Some rows have no size entry. The others give once, few or many, or a class for an expanded clone.

TRBV28	TRBJ2-6	TRBD1	-	CASRPTGAGRGANVLTF	TGTGCCAGCAGGCCGACAGGGGCCGGTAGGGGGGCCAACGTCCTGACTTTC
TRBV19	TRBJ2-3	-	-	CASTPQMSTDTQYF	TGTGCCAGTACCCCCCAAATGAGCACAGATACGCAGTATTTT
TRBV5-1	TRBJ2-7	TRBD2	few	CASSIGLAGTYEQYF	TGCGCCAGCAGCATAGGACTAGCGGGAACCTACGAGCAGTACTTC
TRBV27	TRBJ2-3	-	-	CASSTPPRGHTDTQYF	TGTGCCAGCAGTACCCCCCCTAGGGGACACACAGATACGCAGTATTTT
TRBV14	TRBJ2-3	TRBD1	-	CASSQHRGVSTDTQYF	TGTGCCAGCAGCCAACACAGGGGGGTTAGCACAGATACGCAGTATTTT
TRBV18	TRBJ2-7	TRBD1	-	CASSPSEGTGDSYEQYF	TGTGCCAGCTCACCATCAGAGGGGACAGGGGACTCCTACGAGCAGTACTTC
TRBV4-2	TRBJ2-7	-	-	CASSQAQAYEQYF	TGTGCCAGCAGCCAAGCCCAGGCCTACGAGCAGTACTTC
TRBV7-8	TRBJ1-5	TRBD1	-	CASSGGQGAGQPQHF	TGTGCCAGCAGCGGGGGACAGGGGGCCGGTCAGCCCCAGCATTTT
TRBV21-1	TRBJ1-2	-	-	CARQGPLNYGYTF	TGTGCCAGACAGGGGCCCCTTAACTATGGCTACACCTTC
TRBV21-1	TRBJ2-7	-	-	CASSKVGGADGLARSIYEQYF	TGTGCCAGCAGCAAAGTGGGTGGGGCCGACGGACTAGCTCGTTCTATCTACGAGCAGTACTTC
TRBV29-1	TRBJ1-2	TRBD1	-	CSVRVDRTYGYTF	TGCAGCGTTCGGGTGGACAGGACCTATGGCTACACCTTC
TRBV18	TRBJ1-5	-	-	CASSPTDRVVRGNQPQHF	TGTGCCAGCTCACCAACGGACAGAGTGGTTCGGGGCAATCAGCCCCAGCATTTT
TRBV2	TRBJ2-7	-	few	CASKGYYEQYF	TGTGCCAGCAAGGGGTACTACGAGCAGTACTTC
TRBV7-2	TRBJ2-1	-	-	CASSLAPGKTSYNEQFF	TGTGCCAGCAGCTTAGCCCCGGGGAAGACGTCTTACAATGAGCAGTTCTTC
TRBV7-6	TRBJ2-7	TRBD2	-	CASSRSSGGEYEQYF	TGTGCCAGCAGCCGAAGTAGCGGGGGTGAATACGAGCAGTACTTC
TRBV20-1	TRBJ2-3	-	few	CSASVRDTQYF	TGCAGTGCTAGTGTGCGGGATACGCAGTATTTT
TRBV15	TRBJ1-6	-	-	CATSRAGGPTYNSPLHF	TGTGCCACCAGCAGAGCTGGGGGCCCCACTTATAATTCACCCCTCCACTTT
TRBV6-1	TRBJ1-4	-	-	CASSDRGVPEKLFF	TGTGCCAGCAGTGATAGGGGTGTGCCTGAAAAACTGTTTTTT